This is a list of T cell receptor beta chains from one sample in a study of blood T cell repertoires in COVID-19. Repertoires were generated with immunoSEQ multiplex PCR, while TCRdb's copy carries only in-frame clones and drops some. The sample has roughly 200,000 clones, 80% to 85% seen once. The sequenced sample was peripheral blood. The receptors here all came from a man aged 45-60 years with active or convalescent COVID-19. CDR3s include the opening cysteine and the closing phenylalanine or tryptophan. A D gene is named only where the DNA matches it firmly. Clone sizes are given selectively: once, few, many, or a class where the clone is expanded.

.,TRBV13,TRBJ2-2,.,CASSSRVRELFF,TGTGCCAGCAGCTCCAGGGTCCGGGAGCTGTTTTTT
TRBD1,TRBV30,TRBJ2-3,.,CAWSRAGGTDTQYF,TGTGCCTGGAGCAGGGCAGGGGGAACAGATACGCAGTATTTT
TRBD2,TRBV28,TRBJ2-7,.,CASSSLAGVDYEQYF,TGTGCCAGCAGTTCTCTAGCGGGCGTTGACTACGAGCAGTACTTC
.,TRBV18,TRBJ2-7,.,CASSPERQSYEQYF,TGTGCCAGCTCACCAGAGAGACAGTCCTACGAGCAGTACTTC
.,TRBV7-9,TRBJ2-5,.,CASSLGQGWETQYF,TGTGCCAGCAGCTTAGGGCAGGGATGGGAGACCCAGTACTTC
.,TRBV19,TRBJ1-5,.,CASSIGGLGNQPQHF,TGTGCCAGTAGTATAGGAGGGCTGGGGAATCAGCCCCAGCATTTT
TRBD2,TRBV7-2,TRBJ2-5,.,CASSLALAGGWVQETQYF,TGTGCCAGCAGCTTAGCGCTAGCGGGGGGCTGGGTCCAAGAGACCCAGTACTTC
TRBD1,TRBV18,TRBJ2-1,.,CASSSHRGNEQFF,TGTGCCAGCTCATCCCACAGGGGAAATGAGCAGTTCTTC
.,TRBV6-5,TRBJ1-4,.,CASSEDATNEKLFF,TGTGCCAGCAGCGAGGATGCAACTAATGAAAAACTGTTTTTT
TRBD1,TRBV9,TRBJ1-2,.,CASSVAQGAYGYTF,TGTGCCAGCAGCGTAGCACAGGGGGCCTATGGCTACACCTTC
.,TRBV21-1,TRBJ1-2,.,CASSKRDSGGKGAYGYTF,TGTGCCAGCAGCAAGAGGGACAGCGGAGGGAAGGGCGCCTATGGCTACACCTTC
TRBD2,TRBV2,TRBJ2-1,.,CASSENGLAGTQFF,TGTGCCAGCAGTGAAAATGGACTAGCGGGGACACAGTTCTTC
.,TRBV4-2,TRBJ1-2,.,CASSQAHDSEAYGYTF,TGTGCCAGCAGCCAAGCTCATGACTCGGAAGCCTATGGCTACACCTTC
.,TRBV7-8,TRBJ1-1,.,CASSLVLGAGNTEAFF,TGTGCCAGCAGCTTAGTGCTGGGGGCGGGGAACACTGAAGCTTTCTTT
TRBD1,TRBV5-1,TRBJ2-5,few,CASSFGQGMETQYF,TGCGCCAGCAGCTTCGGACAGGGGATGGAGACCCAGTACTTC
.,TRBV19,TRBJ2-7,.,CASSIPGTGYEQYF,TGTGCCAGTAGTATTCCGGGGACTGGCTACGAGCAGTACTTC
.,TRBV6-5,TRBJ1-6,.,CASSPGGSPLHF,TGTGCCAGCAGCCCGGGGGGTTCACCCCTCCACTTT
.,TRBV30,TRBJ1-6,.,CAWSVSSRQSNSPLHF,TGTGCCTGGAGTGTAAGTTCGAGACAGAGTAATTCACCCCTCCACTTT
.,TRBV7-8,TRBJ1-1,.,CASSLAWQRNTEAFF,TGTGCCAGCAGCTTAGCGTGGCAGCGGAACACTGAAGCTTTCTTT
.,TRBV30,TRBJ1-6,.,CAWSSRGTTNSPLHF,TGTGCCTGGAGTTCCCGGGGTACTACGAATTCACCCCTCCACTTT
.,TRBV5-6,TRBJ1-6,.,CASSLIRRRSPLHF,TGTGCCAGCAGCTTAATTCGGAGGCGTTCACCCCTCCACTTT
TRBD2,TRBV7-2,TRBJ2-5,.,CASSLDTSGGVETQYF,TGTGCCAGCAGCTTAGATACTAGCGGGGGGGTTGAGACCCAGTACTTC
.,TRBV4-2,TRBJ2-7,.,CASSQDLDSLAEQYF,TGTGCCAGCAGCCAAGATCTGGACAGCCTAGCCGAGCAGTACTTC
TRBD1,TRBV7-8,TRBJ2-5,.,CASSRTGTGPETQYF,TGTGCCAGCAGCCGGACCGGGACAGGGCCAGAGACCCAGTACTTC
TRBD1,TRBV5-1,TRBJ1-6,.,CASSLEGQGNNSPLHF,TGCGCCAGCAGCTTGGAGGGACAGGGGAATAATTCACCCCTCCACTTT
TRBD2,TRBV7-6,TRBJ2-4,.,CASSPGTSFGLQYF,TGTGCCAGCAGCCCCGGGACTAGCTTCGGCCTTCAGTACTTC
TRBD1,TRBV5-1,TRBJ1-2,.,CASSLGTTQGAVFGYTF,TGCGCCAGCAGCTTGGGCACCACACAGGGGGCAGTTTTTGGCTACACCTTC
.,TRBV3-1/TRBV3-2,TRBJ1-1,.,CASSQWLSDTEAFF,TGTGCCAGCAGCCAATGGTTATCAGACACTGAAGCTTTCTTT
TRBD1,TRBV3-1/TRBV3-2,TRBJ1-5,.,CASSFDRGHNQPQHF,TGTGCCAGCAGCTTCGACAGGGGGCACAATCAGCCCCAGCATTTT
.,TRBV4-1,TRBJ2-5,.,CASSHALKAGVETQYF,TGCGCCAGCAGCCACGCGCTGAAAGCAGGGGTGGAGACCCAGTACTTC
.,TRBV6-1,TRBJ1-4,once,CASSESVILGVKLFF,TGTGCCAGCAGTGAATCCGTCATTCTCGGTGTGAAACTGTTTTTT
.,TRBV19,TRBJ1-1,.,CASSIDREVNTEAFF,TGTGCCAGTAGTATAGACAGGGAGGTGAACACTGAAGCTTTCTTT
.,TRBV7-2,TRBJ2-5,.,CASSSLIQETQYF,TGTGCCAGCAGCTCCCTAATCCAAGAGACCCAGTACTTC
.,TRBV4-3,TRBJ2-2,.,CASSQYLSKQGSTGELFF,TGCGCCAGCAGCCAATACCTTTCTAAGCAGGGGAGCACCGGGGAGCTGTTTTTT
.,TRBV5-1,TRBJ1-1,.,CASRPAGENEAFF,TGCGCCAGCCGCCCGGCGGGGGAGAATGAAGCTTTCTTT
TRBD1,TRBV5-1,TRBJ1-1,.,CASSVDRGTEAFF,TGCGCCAGCAGCGTTGACAGGGGTACTGAAGCTTTCTTT
TRBD1,TRBV2,TRBJ1-6,.,CASSEITGTGNNSPLHF,TGTGCCAGCAGTGAAATTACGGGGACAGGGAATAATTCACCCCTCCACTTT
.,TRBV25-1,TRBJ1-1,.,CASSEPGVNTEAFF,TGTGCCAGCAGTGAGCCGGGAGTTAACACTGAAGCTTTCTTT
.,TRBV7-9,TRBJ1-1,.,CASSLEAEAFF,TGTGCCAGCAGCCTCGAGGCTGAAGCTTTCTTT
TRBD2,TRBV9,TRBJ2-3,.,CASSPRPQAGGSTDTQYF,TGTGCCAGCAGCCCACGACCCCAAGCGGGGGGGAGCACAGATACGCAGTATTTT
.,TRBV28,TRBJ1-4,.,CASSLYSLGNEKLFF,TGTGCCAGCAGTTTATACAGCCTTGGGAATGAAAAACTGTTTTTT
.,TRBV6-5,TRBJ1-1,.,CASSYWPGGGSEAFF,TGTGCCAGCAGTTACTGGCCTGGGGGGGGGAGTGAAGCTTTCTTT
.,TRBV3-1/TRBV3-2,TRBJ1-6,.,CASSRDIGSYNSPLHF,TGTGCCAGCAGCCGAGACATCGGCTCCTATAATTCACCCCTCCACTTT
.,TRBV3-1/TRBV3-2,TRBJ1-2,.,CASSQDLEYGYTF,TGTGCCAGCAGCCAAGATCTTGAGTATGGCTACACCTTC
.,TRBV5-6,TRBJ1-2,.,CASSSPGYYGYTF,TGTGCCAGCAGCTCCCCGGGGTATTATGGCTACACCTTC
.,TRBV30,TRBJ1-6,.,CAWSARGWESPLHF,TGTGCCTGGAGTGCTAGGGGCTGGGAATCACCCCTCCACTTT